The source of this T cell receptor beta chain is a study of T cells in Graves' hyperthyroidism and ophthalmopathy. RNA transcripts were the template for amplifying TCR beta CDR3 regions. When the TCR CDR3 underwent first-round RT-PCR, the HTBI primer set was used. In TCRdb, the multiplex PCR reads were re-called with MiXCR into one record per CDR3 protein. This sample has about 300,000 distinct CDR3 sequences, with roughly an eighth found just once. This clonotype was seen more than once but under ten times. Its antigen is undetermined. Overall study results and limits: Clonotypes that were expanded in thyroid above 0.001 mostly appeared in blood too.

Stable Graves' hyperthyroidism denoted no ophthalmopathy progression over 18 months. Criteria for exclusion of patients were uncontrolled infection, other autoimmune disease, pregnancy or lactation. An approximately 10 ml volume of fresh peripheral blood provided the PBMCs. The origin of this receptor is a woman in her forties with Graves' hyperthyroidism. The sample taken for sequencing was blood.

As DNA, the CDR3 is TGTGCCAGTAGAACTAGCGGTCCTAATGAGCAGTTCTTC. Translated: CASRTSGPNEQFF. The gene calls are TRBV19 and TRBJ2-1, with 8 bases identical to TRBD2. The CDR3 runs to 13 residues. The V gene's germline CDR1 is LNHDA and CDR2 SQIVND (reference sequence). Trimming removed 6 bases from V and 7 bases from J; junction bases left unmatched: 5.